This TCR delta chain stems from a study of gamma-delta chains in newborns, infants, children. Across the study: Microbial exposure reportedly drives polyclonal innate γδ T cell expansion after birth.

TCRdb reprocessed the reads using CATT. The profile shows around 11,000 delta-chain clones, around 3% of them singletons. V lost 3 bases, J lost 0 bases, and 12 bases stayed unmatched. CDR1 is GEAIGNYY and CDR2 is EKD in the germline V gene. This CDR3 contains 20 residues. The rearrangement joins TRDV2 to TRDJ3; 8 bases are shared with TRDD3. The sequenced sample was blood. The TCR originated in a child who was a newborn, infant or young child, either healthy, febrile or measles-vaccinated (not recorded which). The chain's CDR3 is CACDPSTGGLSSWDTRQMFF. The DNA of the CDR3 is TGTGCCTGTGACCCTAGTACTGGGGGCCTAAGCTCCTGGGACACCCGACAGATGTTTTTC.